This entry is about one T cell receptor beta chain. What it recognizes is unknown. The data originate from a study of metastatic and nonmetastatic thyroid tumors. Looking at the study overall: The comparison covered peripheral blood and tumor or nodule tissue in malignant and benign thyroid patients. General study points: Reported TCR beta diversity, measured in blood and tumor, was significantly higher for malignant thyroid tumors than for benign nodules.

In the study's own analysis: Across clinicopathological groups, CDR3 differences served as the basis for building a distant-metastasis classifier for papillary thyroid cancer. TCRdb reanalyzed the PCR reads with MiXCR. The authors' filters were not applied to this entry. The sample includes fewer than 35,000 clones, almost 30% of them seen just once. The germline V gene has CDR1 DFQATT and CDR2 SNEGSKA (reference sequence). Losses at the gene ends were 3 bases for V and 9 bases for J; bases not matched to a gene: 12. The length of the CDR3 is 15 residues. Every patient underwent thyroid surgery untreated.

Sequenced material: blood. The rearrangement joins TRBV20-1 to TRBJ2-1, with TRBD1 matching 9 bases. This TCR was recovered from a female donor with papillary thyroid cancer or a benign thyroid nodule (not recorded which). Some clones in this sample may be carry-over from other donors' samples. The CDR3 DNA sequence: TGCAGTGCTAGGACCGGGACAGGGTTTGGCGCTGAGCAGTTCTTC. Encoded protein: CSARTGTGFGAEQFF.